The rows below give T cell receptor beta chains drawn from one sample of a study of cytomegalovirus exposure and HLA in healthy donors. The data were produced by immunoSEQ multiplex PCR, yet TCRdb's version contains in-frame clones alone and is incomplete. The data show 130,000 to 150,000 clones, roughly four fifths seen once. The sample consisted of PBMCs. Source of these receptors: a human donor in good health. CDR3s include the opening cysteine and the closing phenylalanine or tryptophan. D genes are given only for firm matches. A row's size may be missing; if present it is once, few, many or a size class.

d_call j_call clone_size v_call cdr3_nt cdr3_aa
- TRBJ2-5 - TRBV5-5 TGTGCCAGCAGCTTGGGGGCGGGGGCAGGGGAGACCCAGTACTTC CASSLGAGAGETQYF
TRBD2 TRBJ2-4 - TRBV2 TGTGCCAGCAGTGGGATCTCGGGGGGATCAGCCAAAAACATTCAGTACTTC CASSGISGGSAKNIQYF
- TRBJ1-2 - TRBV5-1 TGCGCCAGCAGCCCCAGGGGAGGGTTCTATGGCTACACCTTC CASSPRGGFYGYTF
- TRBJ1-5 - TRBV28 TGTGCCAGCAGTTTACCAGGATCCCTTAGCAATCAGCCCCAGCATTTT CASSLPGSLSNQPQHF
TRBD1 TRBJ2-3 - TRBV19 TGTGCCAGTAGTATGGGACAGAGCACAGATACGCAGTATTTT CASSMGQSTDTQYF
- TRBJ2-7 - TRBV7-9 TGTGCCAGCAGCTCCAACTACGAGCAGTACTTC CASSSNYEQYF
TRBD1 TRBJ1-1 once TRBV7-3 TGTGCCAGCAGCTTAACCCGGACAGGACGGTCTGAAGCTTTCTTT CASSLTRTGRSEAFF
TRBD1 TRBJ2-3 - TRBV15 TGTGCCACCAGCAGAGGGACAGGGTTCACAGATACGCAGTATTTT CATSRGTGFTDTQYF
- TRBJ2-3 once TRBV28 TGTGCCAGCAGCCTACTAGTCCTCACAGATACGCAGTATTTT CASSLLVLTDTQYF
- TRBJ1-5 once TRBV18 TGTGCCAGCTCACCCGGGAGTACTACCGTCAATCAGCCCCAGCATTTT CASSPGSTTVNQPQHF
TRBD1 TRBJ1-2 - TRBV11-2 TGTGCCAGCAGCTCTAGAGGGACAGGGGCGGAGGGCTACACCTTC CASSSRGTGAEGYTF
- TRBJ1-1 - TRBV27 TGTGCCAGCAGTAGTTCGGTGAACACTGAAGCTTTCTTT CASSSSVNTEAFF